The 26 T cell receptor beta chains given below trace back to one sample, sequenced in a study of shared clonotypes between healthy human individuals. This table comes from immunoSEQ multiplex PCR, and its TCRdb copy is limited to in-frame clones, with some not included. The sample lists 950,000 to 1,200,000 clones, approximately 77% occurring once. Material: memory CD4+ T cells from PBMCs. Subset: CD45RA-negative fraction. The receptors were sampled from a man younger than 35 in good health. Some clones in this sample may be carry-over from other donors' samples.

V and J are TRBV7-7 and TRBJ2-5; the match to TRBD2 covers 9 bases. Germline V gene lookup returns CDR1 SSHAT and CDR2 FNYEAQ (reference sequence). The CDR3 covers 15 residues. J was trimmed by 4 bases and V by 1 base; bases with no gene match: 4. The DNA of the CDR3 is TGTGCCAGCAGCTTAGTGGCGGGAGGGGGAGAGACCCAGTACTTC. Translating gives CASSLVAGGGETQYF.

The CDR3 DNA reads TGCAGTGCCGGATTTTTAGACGGGTACACCTTC. Translated, it gives CSAGFLDGYTF. The genes are TRBV20-1 and TRBJ1-2; D unclear. The CDR3 is 11 amino acids. V was cut by 6 bases and J by 11 bases, with 16 bases left in between. Germline CDR1 is DFQATT and CDR2 is SNEGSKA (reference sequence).

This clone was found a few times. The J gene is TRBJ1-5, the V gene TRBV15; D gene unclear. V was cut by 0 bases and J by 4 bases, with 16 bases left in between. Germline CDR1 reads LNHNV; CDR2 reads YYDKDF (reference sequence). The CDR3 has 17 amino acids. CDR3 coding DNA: TGTGCCACCAGCAGAGATGGACGAGGTGGAGGTAATCAGCCCCAGCATTTT. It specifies CATSRDGRGGGNQPQHF.

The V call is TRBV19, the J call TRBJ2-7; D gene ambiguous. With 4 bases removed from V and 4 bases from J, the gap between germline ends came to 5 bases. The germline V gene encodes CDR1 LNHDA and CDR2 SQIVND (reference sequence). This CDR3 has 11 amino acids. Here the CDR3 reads CASSKEYEQYF. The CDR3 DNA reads TGTGCCAGTAGTAAAGAATACGAGCAGTACTTC.

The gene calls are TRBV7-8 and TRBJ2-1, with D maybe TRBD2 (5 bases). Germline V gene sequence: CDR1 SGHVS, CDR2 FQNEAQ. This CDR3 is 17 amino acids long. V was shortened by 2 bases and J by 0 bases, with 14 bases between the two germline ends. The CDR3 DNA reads TGTGCCAGCAGCTTAAGTCTCCGGGGAAGCTCCTACAATGAGCAGTTCTTC. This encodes CASSLSLRGSSYNEQFF.

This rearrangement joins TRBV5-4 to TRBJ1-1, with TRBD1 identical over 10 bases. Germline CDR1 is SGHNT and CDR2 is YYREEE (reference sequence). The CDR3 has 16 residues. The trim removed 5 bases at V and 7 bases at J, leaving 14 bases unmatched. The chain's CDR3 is CASRYGTGVVSGEAFF. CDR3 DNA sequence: TGTGCCAGCAGATATGGGACAGGGGTCGTTTCAGGTGAAGCTTTCTTT.

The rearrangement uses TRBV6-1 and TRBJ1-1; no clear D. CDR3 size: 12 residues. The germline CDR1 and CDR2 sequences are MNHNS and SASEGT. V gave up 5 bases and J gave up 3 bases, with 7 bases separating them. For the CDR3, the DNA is TGTGCCAGCAGTACAGTTTACACTGAAGCTTTCTTT. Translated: CASSTVYTEAFF.

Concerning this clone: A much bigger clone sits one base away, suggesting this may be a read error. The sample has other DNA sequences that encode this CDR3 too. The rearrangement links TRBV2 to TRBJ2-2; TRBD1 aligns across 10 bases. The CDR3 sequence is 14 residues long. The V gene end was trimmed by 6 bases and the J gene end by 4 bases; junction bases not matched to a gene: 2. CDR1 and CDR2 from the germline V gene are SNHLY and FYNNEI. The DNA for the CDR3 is TGTGCCAGCAGCGGGACAGGGGCCACCGGGGAGCTGTTTTTT. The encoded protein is CASSGTGATGELFF.

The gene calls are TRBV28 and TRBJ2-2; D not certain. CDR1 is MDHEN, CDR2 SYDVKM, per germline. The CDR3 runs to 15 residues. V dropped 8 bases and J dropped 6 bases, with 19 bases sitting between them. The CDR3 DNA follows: TGTGCCAGCCGAAAAAGCCGCCTGGTAGCCGGGGAGCTGTTTTTT. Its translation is CASRKSRLVAGELFF.

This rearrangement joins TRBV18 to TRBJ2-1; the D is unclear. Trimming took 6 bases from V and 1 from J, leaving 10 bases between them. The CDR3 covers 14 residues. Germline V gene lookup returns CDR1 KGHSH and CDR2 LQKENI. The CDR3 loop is CASSRGGSYNEQFF. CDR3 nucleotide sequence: TGTGCCAGCTCTAGAGGTGGTTCCTACAATGAGCAGTTCTTC.

The CDR3 spells CASSERGLHWGRNEQFF. The CDR3, as DNA: TGCGCCAGCAGCGAGAGAGGACTACATTGGGGGAGAAACGAGCAGTTCTTC. The chain couples TRBV4-3 to TRBJ2-1; possibly TRBD2 for D (6 bases). The CDR3 spans 17 residues. V shed 5 bases and J shed 10 bases, with 27 bases lying between them. Germline CDR1 reads LGHNA; CDR2 reads YSLEER.

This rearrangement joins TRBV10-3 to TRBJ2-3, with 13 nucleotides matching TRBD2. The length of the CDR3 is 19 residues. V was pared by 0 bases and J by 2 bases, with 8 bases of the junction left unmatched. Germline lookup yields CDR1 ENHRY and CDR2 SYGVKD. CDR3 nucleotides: TGTGCCATCAGTGAGTCCGGGACTAGCGGGAAGGTGCCCACAGATACGCAGTATTTT. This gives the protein CAISESGTSGKVPTDTQYF.

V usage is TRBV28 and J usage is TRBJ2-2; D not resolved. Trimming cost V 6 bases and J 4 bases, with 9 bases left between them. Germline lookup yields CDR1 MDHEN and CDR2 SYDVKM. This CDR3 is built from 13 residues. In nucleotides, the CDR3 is TGTGCCAGCAGCTACGGAGTCACCGGGGAGCTGTTTTTT. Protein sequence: CASSYGVTGELFF.

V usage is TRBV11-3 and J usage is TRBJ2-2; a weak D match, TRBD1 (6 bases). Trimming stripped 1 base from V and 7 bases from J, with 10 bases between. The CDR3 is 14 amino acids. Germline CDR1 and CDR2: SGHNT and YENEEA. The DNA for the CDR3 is TGTGCCAGCAGCTTAGGCTGGGGGCGCGGGGAGCTGTTTTTT. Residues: CASSLGWGRGELFF.

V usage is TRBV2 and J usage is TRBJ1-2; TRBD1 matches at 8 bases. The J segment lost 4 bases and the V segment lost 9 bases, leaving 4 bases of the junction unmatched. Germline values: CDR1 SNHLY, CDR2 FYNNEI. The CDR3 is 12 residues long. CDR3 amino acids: CASGTGSYGYTF. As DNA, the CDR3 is TGTGCCAGTGGGACAGGCAGCTATGGCTACACCTTC.

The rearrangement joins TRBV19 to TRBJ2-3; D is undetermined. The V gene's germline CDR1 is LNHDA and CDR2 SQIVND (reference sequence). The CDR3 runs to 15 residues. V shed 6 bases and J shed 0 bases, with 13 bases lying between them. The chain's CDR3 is CASSPGDSSTDTQYF. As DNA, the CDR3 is TGTGCCAGTAGCCCGGGCGATTCAAGCACAGATACGCAGTATTTT.

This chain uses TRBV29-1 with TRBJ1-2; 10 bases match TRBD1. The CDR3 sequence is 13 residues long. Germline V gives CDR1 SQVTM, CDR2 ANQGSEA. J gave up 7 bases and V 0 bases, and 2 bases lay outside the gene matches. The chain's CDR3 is CSVEEGQGSGYTF. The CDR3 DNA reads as TGCAGCGTTGAAGAGGGACAGGGGAGTGGCTACACCTTC.

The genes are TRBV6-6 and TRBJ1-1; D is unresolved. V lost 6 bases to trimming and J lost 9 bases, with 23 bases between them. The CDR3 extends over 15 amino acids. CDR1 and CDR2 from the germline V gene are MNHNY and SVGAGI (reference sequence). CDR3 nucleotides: TGTGCCAGCAGCCAAATGAGCGTCCCCACCGCCCAAGCTTTCTTT. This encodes CASSQMSVPTAQAFF.

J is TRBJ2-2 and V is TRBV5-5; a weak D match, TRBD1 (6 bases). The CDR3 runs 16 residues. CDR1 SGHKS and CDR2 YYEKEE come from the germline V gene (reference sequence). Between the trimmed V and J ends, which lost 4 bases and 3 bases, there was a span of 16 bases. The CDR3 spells CASSQRQEADTGELFF. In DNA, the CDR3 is TGTGCCAGCAGCCAGAGACAGGAAGCGGACACCGGGGAGCTGTTTTTT.

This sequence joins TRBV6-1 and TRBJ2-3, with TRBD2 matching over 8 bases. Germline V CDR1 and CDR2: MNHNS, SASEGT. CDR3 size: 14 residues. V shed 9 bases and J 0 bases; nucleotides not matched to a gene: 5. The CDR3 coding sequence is TGTGCCAGTCTACTAGCGGCTAGCACAGATACGCAGTATTTT. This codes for CASLLAASTDTQYF.

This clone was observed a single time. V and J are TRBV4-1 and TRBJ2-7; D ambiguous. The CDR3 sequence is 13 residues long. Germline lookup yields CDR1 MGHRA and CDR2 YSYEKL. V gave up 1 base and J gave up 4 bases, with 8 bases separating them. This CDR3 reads CASSQGELYEQYF. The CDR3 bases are TGCGCCAGCAGCCAAGGAGAGTTGTACGAGCAGTACTTC.

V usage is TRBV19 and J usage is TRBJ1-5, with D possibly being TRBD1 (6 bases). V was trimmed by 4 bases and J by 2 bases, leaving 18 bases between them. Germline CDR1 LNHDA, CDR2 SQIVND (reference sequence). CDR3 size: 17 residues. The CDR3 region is CASSTGQARGGNQPQHF. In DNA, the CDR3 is TGTGCCAGTAGTACTGGCCAGGCGAGGGGGGGCAATCAGCCCCAGCATTTT. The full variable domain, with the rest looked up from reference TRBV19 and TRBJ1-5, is DGGITQSPKYLFRKEGQNVTLSCEQNLNHDAMYWYRQDPGQGLRLIYYSQIVNDFQKGDIAEGYSVSREKKESFPLTVTSAQKNPTAFYLCASSTGQARGGNQPQHFGDGTRLSIL.

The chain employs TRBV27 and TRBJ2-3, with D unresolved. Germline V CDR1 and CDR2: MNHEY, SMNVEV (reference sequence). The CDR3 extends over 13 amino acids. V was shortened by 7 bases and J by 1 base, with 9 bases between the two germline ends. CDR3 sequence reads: CASTQVGTDTQYF. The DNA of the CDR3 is TGTGCCAGCACCCAGGTCGGCACAGATACGCAGTATTTT.

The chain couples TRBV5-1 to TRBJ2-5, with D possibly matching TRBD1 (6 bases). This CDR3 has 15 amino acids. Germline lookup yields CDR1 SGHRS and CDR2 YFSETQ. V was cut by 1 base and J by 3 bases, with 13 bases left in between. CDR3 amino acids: CASSLLGTTEETQYF. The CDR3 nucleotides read TGCGCCAGCAGCTTGTTGGGGACAACAGAAGAGACCCAGTACTTC.

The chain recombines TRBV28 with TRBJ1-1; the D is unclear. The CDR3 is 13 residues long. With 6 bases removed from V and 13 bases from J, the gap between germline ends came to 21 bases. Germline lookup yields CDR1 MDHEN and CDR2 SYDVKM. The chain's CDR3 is CASRHIDLQVLFF. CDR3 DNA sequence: TGTGCCAGCAGGCACATAGACCTTCAGGTTCTTTTCTTT.

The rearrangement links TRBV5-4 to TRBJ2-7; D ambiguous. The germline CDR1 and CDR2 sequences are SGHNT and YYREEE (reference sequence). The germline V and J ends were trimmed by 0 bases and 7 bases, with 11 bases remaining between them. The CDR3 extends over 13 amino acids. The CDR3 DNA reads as TGTGCCAGCAGCTTGGATGGGCCCCGGGAGCAGTACTTC. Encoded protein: CASSLDGPREQYF.